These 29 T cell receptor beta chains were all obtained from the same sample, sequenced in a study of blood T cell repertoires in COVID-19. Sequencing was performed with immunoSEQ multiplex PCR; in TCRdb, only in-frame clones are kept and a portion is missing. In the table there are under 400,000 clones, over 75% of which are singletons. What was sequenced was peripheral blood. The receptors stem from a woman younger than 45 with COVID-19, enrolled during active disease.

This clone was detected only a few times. CDR3 amino acids: CAISNRLAGGSYEQYF. The CDR3 DNA follows: TGTGCCATCAGTAATCGACTAGCGGGAGGCTCCTACGAGCAGTACTTC. The rearrangement uses TRBV10-3 and TRBJ2-7; 13 positions agree with TRBD2. Germline V CDR1 and CDR2: ENHRY, SYGVKD. The CDR3 spans 16 residues. The junction had 4 bases not matched to a gene; V was cut back by 5 bases and J by 0 bases.

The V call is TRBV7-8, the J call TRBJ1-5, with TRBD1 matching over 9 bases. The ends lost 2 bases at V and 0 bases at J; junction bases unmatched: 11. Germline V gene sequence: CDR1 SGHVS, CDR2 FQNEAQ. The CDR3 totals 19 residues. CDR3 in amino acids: CASSLPTRDRDFSNQPQHF. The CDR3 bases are TGTGCCAGCAGCTTACCCACCCGGGACAGGGACTTTAGCAATCAGCCCCAGCATTTT. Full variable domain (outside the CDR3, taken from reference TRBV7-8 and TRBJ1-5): GAGVSQSPRYKVAKRGQDVALRCDPISGHVSLFWYQQALGQGPEFLTYFQNEAQLDKSGLPSDRFFAERPEGSVSTLKIQRTQQEDSAVYLCASSLPTRDRDFSNQPQHFGDGTRLSIL.

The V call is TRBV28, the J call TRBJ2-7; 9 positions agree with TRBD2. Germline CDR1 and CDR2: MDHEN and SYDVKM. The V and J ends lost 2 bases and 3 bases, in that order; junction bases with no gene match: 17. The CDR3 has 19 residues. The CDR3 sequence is CASSLISASGNLRVYEQYF. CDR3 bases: TGTGCCAGCAGTTTAATCTCGGCTAGCGGGAACCTTAGGGTCTACGAGCAGTACTTC.

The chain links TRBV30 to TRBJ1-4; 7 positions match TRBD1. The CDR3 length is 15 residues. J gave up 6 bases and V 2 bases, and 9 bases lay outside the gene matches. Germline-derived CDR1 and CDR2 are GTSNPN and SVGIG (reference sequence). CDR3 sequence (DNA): TGTGCCTGGAGTCCCGACAGGGTCGCGTATGAAAAACTGTTTTTT. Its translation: CAWSPDRVAYEKLFF.

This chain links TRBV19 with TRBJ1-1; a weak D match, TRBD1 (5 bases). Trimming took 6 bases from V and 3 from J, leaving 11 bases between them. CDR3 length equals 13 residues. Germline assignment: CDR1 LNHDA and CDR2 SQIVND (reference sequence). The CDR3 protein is CASSNPGYTEAFF. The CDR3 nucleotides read TGTGCCAGTAGCAATCCAGGGTACACTGAAGCTTTCTTT.

The CDR3 sequence is CASSPNREGTLHF. In DNA, the CDR3 is TGTGCCAGCTCACCGAACAGGGAAGGAACCCTCCACTTT. This sequence joins TRBV18 and TRBJ1-6; tentatively, D is TRBD1 (6 bases). CDR3 length: 13 residues. Trimming removed 3 bases from V and 14 bases from J, with 14 bases in between. In germline, CDR1 is KGHSH, CDR2 LQKENI.

In DNA, the CDR3 is TGTGCCAGCAGCTTAGTCGTGGGGTTAGCGGCAGATACGCAGTATTTT. This translates into CASSLVVGLAADTQYF. This chain links TRBV11-2 with TRBJ2-3; tentative D call: TRBD2 (6 bases). The length of the CDR3 is 16 residues. Germline V lookup: CDR1 SGHAT, CDR2 FQNNGV. V gave up 1 base and J gave up 4 bases, with 15 bases separating them.

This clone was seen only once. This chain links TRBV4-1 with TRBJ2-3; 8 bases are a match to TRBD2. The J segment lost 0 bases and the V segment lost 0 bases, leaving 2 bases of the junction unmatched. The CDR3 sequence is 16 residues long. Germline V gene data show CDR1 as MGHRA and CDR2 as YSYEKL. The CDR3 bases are TGCGCCAGCAGCCAAGATAGCGGGATCAGCACAGATACGCAGTATTTT. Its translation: CASSQDSGISTDTQYF.

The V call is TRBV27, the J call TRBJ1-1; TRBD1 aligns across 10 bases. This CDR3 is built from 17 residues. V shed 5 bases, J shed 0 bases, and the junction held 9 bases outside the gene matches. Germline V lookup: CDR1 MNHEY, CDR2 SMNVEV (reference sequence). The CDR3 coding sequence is TGTGCCAGCAGTCTAGCCGGGACAGGGGTATTGAACACTGAAGCTTTCTTT. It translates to CASSLAGTGVLNTEAFF.

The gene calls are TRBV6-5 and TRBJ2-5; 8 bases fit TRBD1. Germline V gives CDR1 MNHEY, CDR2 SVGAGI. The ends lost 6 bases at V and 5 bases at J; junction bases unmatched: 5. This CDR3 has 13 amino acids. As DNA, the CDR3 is TGTGCCAGCAGATACGGACAGGGTGAGACCCAGTACTTC. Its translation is CASRYGQGETQYF.

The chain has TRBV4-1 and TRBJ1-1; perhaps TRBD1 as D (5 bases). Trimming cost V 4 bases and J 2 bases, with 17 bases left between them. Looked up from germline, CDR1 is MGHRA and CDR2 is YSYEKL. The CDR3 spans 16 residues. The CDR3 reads CASSPYYDSPNTEAFF. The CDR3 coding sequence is TGCGCCAGCAGCCCCTACTACGACAGTCCTAACACTGAAGCTTTCTTT.

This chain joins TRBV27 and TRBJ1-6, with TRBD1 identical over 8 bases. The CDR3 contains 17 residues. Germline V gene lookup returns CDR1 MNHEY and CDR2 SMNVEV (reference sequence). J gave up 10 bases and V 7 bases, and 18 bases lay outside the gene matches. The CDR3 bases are TGTGCCAGCAACAACTTCGGAGGGGCAGGGGGCGTCTCACCCCTCCACTTT. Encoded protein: CASNNFGGAGGVSPLHF.

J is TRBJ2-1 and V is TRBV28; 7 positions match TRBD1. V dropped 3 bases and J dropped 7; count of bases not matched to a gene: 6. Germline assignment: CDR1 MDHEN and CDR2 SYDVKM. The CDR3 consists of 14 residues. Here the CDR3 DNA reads TGTGCCAGCAGTTTCGGGACAGCCACTAATGAGCAGTTCTTC. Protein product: CASSFGTATNEQFF.

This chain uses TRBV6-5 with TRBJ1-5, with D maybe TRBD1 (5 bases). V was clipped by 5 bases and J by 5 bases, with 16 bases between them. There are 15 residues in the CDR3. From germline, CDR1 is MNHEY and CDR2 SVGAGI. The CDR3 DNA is TGTGCCAGCAGTCGCGGGACTAGTGGCGATCAGCCCCAGCATTTT. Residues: CASSRGTSGDQPQHF.

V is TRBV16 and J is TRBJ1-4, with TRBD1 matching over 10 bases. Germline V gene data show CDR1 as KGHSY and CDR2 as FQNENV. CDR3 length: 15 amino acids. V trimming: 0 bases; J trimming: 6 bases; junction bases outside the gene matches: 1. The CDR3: CASSQSGTGDEKLFF. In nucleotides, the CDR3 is TGTGCCAGCAGCCAATCCGGGACAGGGGATGAAAAACTGTTTTTT.

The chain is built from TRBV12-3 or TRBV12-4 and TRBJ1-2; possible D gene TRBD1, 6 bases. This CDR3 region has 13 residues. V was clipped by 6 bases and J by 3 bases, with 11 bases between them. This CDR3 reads CASSQGGDYGYTF. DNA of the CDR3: TGTGCCAGCAGCCAAGGGGGGGACTATGGCTACACCTTC.

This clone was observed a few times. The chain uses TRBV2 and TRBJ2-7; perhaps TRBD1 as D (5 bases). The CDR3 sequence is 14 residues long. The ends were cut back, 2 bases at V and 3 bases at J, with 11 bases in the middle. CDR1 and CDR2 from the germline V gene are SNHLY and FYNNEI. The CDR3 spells CASSETRDLYEQYF. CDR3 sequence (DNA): TGTGCCAGCAGTGAAACCAGGGATCTCTACGAGCAGTACTTC.

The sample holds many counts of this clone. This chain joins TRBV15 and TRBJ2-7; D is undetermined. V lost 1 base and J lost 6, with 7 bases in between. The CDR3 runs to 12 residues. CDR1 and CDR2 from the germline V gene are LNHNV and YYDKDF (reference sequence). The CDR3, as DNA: TGTGCCACCAGCAGAGGCACACCCGAGCAGTACTTC. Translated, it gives CATSRGTPEQYF.

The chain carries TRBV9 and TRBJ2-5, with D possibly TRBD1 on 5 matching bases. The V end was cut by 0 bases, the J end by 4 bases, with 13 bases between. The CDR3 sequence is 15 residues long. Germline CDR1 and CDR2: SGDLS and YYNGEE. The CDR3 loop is CASSVGQGWVETQYF. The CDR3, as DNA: TGTGCCAGCAGCGTAGGGCAGGGCTGGGTAGAGACCCAGTACTTC.

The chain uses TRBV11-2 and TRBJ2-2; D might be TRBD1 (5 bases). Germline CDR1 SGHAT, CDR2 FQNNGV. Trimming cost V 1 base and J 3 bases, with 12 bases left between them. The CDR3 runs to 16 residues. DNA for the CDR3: TGTGCCAGCAGCTTAGCAGTGACAGTCCACACCGGGGAGCTGTTTTTT. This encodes CASSLAVTVHTGELFF.

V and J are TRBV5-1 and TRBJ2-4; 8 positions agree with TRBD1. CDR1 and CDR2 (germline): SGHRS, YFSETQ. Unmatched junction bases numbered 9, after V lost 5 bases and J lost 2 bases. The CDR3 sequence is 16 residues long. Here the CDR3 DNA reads TGCGCCAGCAGGAAGACAGGGGAGGTGACCAAAAACATTCAGTACTTC. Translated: CASRKTGEVTKNIQYF.

CDR3 coding DNA: TGTGCCAGCAGTTACCCCCCGTCCAACGTCCTGACTTTC. Translation gives CASSYPPSNVLTF. The gene calls are TRBV6-6 and TRBJ2-6; D gene uncertain. Germline assignment: CDR1 MNHNY and CDR2 SVGAGI (reference sequence). This CDR3 region has 13 residues. Trimming shortened V by 2 bases and J by 8 bases, and 7 bases separated the two germline ends.

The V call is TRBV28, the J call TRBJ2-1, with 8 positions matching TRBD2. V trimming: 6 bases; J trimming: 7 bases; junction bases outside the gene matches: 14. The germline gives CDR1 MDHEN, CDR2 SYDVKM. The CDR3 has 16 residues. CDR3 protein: CASRELAAPRANEQFF. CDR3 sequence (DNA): TGTGCCAGCAGGGAACTAGCGGCTCCGCGGGCGAATGAGCAGTTCTTC.

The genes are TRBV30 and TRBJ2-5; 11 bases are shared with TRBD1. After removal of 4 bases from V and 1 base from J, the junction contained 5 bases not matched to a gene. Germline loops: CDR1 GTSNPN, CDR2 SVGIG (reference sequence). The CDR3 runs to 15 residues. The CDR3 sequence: CAWITGTGGQETQYF. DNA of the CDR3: TGTGCCTGGATCACCGGGACAGGGGGCCAAGAGACCCAGTACTTC.

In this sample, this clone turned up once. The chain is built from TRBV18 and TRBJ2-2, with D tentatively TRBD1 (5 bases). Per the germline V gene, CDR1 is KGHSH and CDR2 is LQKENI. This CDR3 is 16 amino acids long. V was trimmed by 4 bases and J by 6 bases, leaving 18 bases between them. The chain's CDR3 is CASSLPQGQGPGELFF. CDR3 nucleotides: TGTGCCAGCTCACTCCCTCAAGGGCAGGGCCCCGGGGAGCTGTTTTTT.

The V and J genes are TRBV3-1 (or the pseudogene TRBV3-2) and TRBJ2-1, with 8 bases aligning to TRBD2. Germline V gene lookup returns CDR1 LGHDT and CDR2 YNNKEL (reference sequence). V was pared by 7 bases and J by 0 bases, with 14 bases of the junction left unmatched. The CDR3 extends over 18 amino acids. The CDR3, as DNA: TGTGCCAGCAAGTCGGGGGGCGGGAGCGGGAGCTCCTACAATGAGCAGTTCTTC. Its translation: CASKSGGGSGSSYNEQFF.

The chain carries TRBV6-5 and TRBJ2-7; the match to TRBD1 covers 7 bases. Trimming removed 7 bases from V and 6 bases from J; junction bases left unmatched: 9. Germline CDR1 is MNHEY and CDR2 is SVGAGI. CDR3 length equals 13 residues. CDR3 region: CASKLTGNSEQYF. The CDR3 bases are TGTGCCAGCAAGTTGACAGGGAACTCCGAGCAGTACTTC.

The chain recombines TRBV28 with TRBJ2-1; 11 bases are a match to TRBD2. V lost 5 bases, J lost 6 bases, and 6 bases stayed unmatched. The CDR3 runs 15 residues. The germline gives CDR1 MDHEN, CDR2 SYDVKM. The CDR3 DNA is TGTGCCAGCAGTGTGGAACTAGCGGGAGTCAATGAGCAGTTCTTC. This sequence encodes CASSVELAGVNEQFF. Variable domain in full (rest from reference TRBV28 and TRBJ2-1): DVKVTQSSRYLVKRTGEKVFLECVQDMDHENMFWYRQDPGLGLRLIYFSYDVKMKEKGDIPEGYSVSREKKERFSLILESASTNQTSMYLCASSVELAGVNEQFFGPGTRLTVL.

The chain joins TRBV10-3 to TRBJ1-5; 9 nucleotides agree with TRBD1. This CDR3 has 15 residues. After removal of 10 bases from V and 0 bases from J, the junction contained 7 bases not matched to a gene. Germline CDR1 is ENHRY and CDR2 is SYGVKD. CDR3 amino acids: CASRDRDYSNQPQHF. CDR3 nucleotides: TGTGCCAGCCGGGACAGGGACTATAGCAATCAGCCCCAGCATTTT.